This TCR beta chain was profiled in a study of patients and donors after allogeneic stem cell transplantation. CDR1 LNHDA and CDR2 SQIVND come from the germline V gene (reference sequence). V lost 5 bases to trimming and J lost 5 bases, with 10 bases between them. CDR3 length: 13 residues. One entry per CDR3 protein, called by TCRdb with MiXCR from the RT-PCR reads. The data contain approximately 200,000 distinct CDR3 sequences, 38% of them singletons. This clonotype came up a few times. Sequenced sample: blood, either unsorted or a sorted T cell fraction (not recorded which). The V gene is TRBV19, the J gene TRBJ1-5; D is unclear. This sequence originates from a human donor who was either an allogeneic HSCT recipient or a stem cell or donor lymphocyte infusion donor (not recorded which). It is not recorded whose cells these are; they may come from a transplant donor. CDR3 protein: CASSPHLYQPQHF. The CDR3 region has the DNA TGTGCCAGTAGTCCCCACCTATATCAGCCCCAGCATTTT.